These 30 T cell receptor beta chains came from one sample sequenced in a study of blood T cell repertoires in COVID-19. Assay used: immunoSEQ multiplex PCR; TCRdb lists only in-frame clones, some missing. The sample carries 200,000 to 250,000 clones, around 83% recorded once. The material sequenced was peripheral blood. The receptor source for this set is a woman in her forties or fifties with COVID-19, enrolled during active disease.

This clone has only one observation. The CDR3: CASGVVPSSYEQYF. The CDR3 bases are TGTGCCAGCGGTGTTGTCCCTAGCTCCTACGAGCAGTACTTC. The chain is built from TRBV28 and TRBJ2-7; D is ambiguous. V was trimmed by 8 bases and J by 0 bases, leaving 14 bases between them. The CDR3 sequence is 14 residues long. Germline CDR1 MDHEN, CDR2 SYDVKM.

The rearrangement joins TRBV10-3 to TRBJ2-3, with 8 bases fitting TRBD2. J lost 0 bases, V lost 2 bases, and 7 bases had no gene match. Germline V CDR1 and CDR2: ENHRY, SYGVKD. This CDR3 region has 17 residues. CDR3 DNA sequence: TGTGCCATCAGTGAGCTCATAGCGGGGCGTAGCACAGATACGCAGTATTTT. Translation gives CAISELIAGRSTDTQYF.

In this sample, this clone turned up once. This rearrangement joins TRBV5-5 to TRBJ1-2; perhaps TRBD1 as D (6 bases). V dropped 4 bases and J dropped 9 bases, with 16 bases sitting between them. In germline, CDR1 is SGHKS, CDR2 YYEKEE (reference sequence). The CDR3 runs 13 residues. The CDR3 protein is CASSEIPQGSYTF. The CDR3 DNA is TGTGCCAGCAGCGAGATTCCACAGGGTAGCTACACCTTC.

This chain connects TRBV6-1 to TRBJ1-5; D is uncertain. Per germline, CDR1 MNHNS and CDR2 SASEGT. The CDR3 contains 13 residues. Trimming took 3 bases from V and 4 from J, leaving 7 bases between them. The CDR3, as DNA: TGTGCCAGCAGTGATGAGGGTAATCAGCCCCAGCATTTT. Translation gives CASSDEGNQPQHF.

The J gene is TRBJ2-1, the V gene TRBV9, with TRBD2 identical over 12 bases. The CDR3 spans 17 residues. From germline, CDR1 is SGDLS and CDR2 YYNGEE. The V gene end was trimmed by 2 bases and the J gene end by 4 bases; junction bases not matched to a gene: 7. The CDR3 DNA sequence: TGTGCCAGCAGCGTTGCCGCTAGCGGGGGGGTTTACAATGAGCAGTTCTTC. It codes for CASSVAASGGVYNEQFF.

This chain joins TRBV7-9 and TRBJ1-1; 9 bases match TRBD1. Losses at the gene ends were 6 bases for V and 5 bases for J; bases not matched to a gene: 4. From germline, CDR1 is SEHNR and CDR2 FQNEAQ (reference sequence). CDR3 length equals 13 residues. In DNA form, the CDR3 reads TGTGCCAGCAGTTCCGGACAGGGGACTGAAGCTTTCTTT. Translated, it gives CASSSGQGTEAFF.

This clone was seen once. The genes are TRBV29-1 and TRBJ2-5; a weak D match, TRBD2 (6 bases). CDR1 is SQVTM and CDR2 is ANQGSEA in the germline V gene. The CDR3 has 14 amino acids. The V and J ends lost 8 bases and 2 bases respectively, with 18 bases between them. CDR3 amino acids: CSTKRAGKQETQYF. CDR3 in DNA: TGCAGCACAAAACGGGCGGGAAAACAAGAGACCCAGTACTTC.

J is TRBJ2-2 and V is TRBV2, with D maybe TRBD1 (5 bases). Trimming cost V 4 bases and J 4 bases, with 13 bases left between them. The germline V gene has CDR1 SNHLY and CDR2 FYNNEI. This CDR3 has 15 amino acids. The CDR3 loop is CASSVVRVVTGELFF. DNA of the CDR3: TGTGCCAGCAGTGTGGTCAGGGTGGTCACCGGGGAGCTGTTTTTT.

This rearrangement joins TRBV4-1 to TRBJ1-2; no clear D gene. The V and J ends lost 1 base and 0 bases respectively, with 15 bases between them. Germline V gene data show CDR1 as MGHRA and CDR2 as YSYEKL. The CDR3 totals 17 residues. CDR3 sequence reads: CASSQAGMRDSNYGYTF. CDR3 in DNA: TGCGCCAGCAGCCAAGCCGGCATGAGGGATTCTAACTATGGCTACACCTTC.

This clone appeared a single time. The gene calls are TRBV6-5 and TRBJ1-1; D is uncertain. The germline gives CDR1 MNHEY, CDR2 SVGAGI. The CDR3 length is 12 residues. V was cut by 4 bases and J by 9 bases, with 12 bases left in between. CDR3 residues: CASSSQSNQAFF. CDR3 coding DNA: TGTGCCAGCAGTTCCCAGTCGAACCAAGCTTTCTTT.

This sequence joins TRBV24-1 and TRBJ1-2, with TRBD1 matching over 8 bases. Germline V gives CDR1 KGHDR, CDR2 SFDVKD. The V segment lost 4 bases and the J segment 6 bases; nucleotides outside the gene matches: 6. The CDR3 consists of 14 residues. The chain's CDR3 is CATSDPDRVDGYTF. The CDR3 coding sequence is TGTGCCACCAGTGACCCGGACAGGGTCGATGGCTACACCTTC.

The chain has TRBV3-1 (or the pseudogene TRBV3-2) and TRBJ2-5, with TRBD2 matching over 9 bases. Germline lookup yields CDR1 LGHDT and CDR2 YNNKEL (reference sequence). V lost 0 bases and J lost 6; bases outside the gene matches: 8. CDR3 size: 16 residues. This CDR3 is CASSQDRVAGVKTQYF. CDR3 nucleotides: TGTGCCAGCAGCCAAGATCGGGTAGCGGGGGTAAAGACCCAGTACTTC.

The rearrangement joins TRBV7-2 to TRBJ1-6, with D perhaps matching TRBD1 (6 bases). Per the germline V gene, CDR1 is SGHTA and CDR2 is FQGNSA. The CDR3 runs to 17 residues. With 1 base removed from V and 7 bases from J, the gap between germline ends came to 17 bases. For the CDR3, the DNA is TGTGCCAGCAGCTTAGACAGGGTTGTCGGGGAAAATTCACCCCTCCACTTT. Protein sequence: CASSLDRVVGENSPLHF.

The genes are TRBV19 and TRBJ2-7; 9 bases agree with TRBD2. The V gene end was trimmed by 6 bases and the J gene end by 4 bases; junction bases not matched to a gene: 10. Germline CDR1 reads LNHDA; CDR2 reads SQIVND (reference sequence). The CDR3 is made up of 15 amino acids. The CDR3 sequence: CASRASGALRYEQYF. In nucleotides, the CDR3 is TGTGCCAGTAGGGCTAGCGGGGCCTTAAGATACGAGCAGTACTTC.

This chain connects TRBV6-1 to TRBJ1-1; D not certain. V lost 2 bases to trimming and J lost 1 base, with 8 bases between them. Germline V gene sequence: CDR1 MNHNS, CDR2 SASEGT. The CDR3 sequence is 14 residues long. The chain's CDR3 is CASSENSPNTEAFF. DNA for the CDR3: TGTGCCAGCAGTGAAAACAGTCCGAACACTGAAGCTTTCTTT.

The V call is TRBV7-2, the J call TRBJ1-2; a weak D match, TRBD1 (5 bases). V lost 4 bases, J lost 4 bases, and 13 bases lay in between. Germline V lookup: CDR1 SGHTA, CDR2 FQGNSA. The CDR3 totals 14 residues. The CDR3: CASSWGGGGYGYTF. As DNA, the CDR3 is TGTGCCAGCAGCTGGGGAGGTGGGGGCTATGGCTACACCTTC.

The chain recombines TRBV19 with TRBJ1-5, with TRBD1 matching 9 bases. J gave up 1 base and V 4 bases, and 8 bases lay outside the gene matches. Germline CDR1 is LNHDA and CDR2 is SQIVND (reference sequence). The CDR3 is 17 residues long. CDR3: CASSTRPGQGSNQPQHF. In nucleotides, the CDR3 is TGTGCCAGTAGTACAAGGCCGGGACAGGGAAGCAATCAGCCCCAGCATTTT.

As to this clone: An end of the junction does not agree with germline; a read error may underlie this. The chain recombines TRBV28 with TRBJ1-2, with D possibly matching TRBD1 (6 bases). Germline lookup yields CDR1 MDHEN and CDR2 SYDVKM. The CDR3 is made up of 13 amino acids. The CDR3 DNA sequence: TGTGCCAGCACCGGCCCGGGGGGCGCGGATAGCGCCTTC. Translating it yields CASTGPGGADSAF.

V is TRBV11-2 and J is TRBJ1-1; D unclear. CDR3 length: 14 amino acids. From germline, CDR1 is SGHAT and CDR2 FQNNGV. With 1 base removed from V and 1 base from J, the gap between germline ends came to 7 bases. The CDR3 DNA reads TGTGCCAGCAGCTTAGCGGAGGGGAACACTGAAGCTTTCTTT. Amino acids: CASSLAEGNTEAFF. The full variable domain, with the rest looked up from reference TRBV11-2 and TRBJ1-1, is EAGVAQSPRYKIIEKRQSVAFWCNPISGHATLYWYQQILGQGPKLLIQFQNNGVVDDSQLPKDRFSAERLKGVDSTLKIQPAKLEDSAVYLCASSLAEGNTEAFFGQGTRLTVV.

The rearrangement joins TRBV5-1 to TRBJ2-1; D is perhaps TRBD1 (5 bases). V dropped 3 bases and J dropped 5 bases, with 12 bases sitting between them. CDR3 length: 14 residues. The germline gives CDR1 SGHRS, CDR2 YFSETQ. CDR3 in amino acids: CASSSIRRDNEQFF. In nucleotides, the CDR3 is TGCGCCAGCAGCTCAATCCGCAGGGACAATGAGCAGTTCTTC. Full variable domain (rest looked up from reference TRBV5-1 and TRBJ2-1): KAGVTQTPRYLIKTRGQQVTLSCSPISGHRSVSWYQQTPGQGLQFLFEYFSETQRNKGNFPGRFSGRQFSNSRSEMNVSTLELGDSALYLCASSSIRRDNEQFFGPGTRLTVL.

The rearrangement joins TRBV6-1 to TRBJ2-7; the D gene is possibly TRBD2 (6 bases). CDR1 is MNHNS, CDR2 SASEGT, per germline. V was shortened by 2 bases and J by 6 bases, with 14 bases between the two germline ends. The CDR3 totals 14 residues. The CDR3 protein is CASSEYWWRGEQYV. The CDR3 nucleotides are TGTGCCAGCAGTGAATACTGGTGGAGGGGCGAGCAGTACGTC.

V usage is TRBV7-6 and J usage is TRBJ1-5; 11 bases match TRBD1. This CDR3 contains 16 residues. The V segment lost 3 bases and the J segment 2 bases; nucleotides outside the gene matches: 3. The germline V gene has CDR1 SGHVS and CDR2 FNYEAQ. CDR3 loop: CASSFGTGGGNQPQHF. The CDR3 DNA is TGTGCCAGCAGCTTTGGGACAGGGGGTGGCAATCAGCCCCAGCATTTT.

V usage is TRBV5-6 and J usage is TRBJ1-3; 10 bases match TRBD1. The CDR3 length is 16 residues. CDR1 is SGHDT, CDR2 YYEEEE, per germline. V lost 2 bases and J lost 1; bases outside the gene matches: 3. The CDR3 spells CASSFRTGGSGNTIYF. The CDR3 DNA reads TGTGCCAGCAGCTTTCGGACAGGGGGTTCTGGAAACACCATATATTTT.

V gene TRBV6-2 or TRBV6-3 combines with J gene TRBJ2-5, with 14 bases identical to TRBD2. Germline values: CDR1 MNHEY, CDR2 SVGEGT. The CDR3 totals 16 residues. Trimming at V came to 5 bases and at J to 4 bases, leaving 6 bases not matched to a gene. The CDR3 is CASSRTSGGWGETQYF. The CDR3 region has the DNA TGTGCCAGCAGTCGGACTAGCGGGGGGTGGGGAGAGACCCAGTACTTC.

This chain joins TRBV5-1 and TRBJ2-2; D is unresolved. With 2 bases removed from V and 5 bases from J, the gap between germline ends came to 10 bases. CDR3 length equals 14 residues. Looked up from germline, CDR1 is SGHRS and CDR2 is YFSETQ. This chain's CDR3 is CASSFSTETGELFF. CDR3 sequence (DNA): TGCGCCAGCAGCTTTTCCACAGAGACCGGGGAGCTGTTTTTT.

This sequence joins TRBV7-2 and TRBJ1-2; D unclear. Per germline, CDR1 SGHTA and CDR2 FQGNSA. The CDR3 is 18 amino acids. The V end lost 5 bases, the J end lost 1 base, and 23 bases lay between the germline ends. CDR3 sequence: CASSADGRRFYFNYGYTF. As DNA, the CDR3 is TGTGCCAGCAGCGCCGACGGCCGGAGGTTTTACTTTAACTATGGCTACACCTTC. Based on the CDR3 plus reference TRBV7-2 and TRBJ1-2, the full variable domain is GAGVSQSPSNKVTEKGKDVELRCDPISGHTALYWYRQSLGQGLEFLIYFQGNSAPDKSGLPSDRFSAERTGGSVSTLTIQRTQQEDSAVYLCASSADGRRFYFNYGYTFGSGTRLTVV.

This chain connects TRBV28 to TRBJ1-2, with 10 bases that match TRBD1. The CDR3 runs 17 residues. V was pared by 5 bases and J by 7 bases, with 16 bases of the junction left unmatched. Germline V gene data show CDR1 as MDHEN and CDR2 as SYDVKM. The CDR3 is CASSPPSTGGASRGYTF. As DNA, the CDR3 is TGTGCCAGCAGTCCACCTTCGACAGGGGGCGCGAGCCGTGGCTACACCTTC.

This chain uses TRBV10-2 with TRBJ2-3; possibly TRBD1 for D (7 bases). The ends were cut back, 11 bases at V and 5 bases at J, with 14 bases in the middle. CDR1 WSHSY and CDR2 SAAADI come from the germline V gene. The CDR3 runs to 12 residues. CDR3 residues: CASSQGGDTQYF. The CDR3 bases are TGCGCCTCCTCCCAGGGGGGAGATACGCAGTATTTT.

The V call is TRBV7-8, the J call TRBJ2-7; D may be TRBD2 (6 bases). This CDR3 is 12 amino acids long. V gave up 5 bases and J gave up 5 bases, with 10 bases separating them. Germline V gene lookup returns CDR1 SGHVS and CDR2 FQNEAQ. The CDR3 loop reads CASSPTGDEQYF. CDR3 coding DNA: TGTGCCAGCAGCCCTACGGGGGACGAGCAGTACTTC.

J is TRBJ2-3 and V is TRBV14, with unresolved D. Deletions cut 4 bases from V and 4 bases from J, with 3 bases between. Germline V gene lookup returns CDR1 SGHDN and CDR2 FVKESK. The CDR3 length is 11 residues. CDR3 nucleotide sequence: TGTGCCAGCAGCCGAGCAGATACGCAGTATTTT. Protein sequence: CASSRADTQYF.